The clone carrying this T cell receptor (beta chain) has just a few counts. Its cognate antigen is unknown. This CDR3 has 13 residues. V was trimmed by 4 bases and J by 1 base, leaving 10 bases between them. The germline V gene has CDR1 GTSNPN and CDR2 SVGIG (reference sequence). These data belong to a study of T cells in Graves' hyperthyroidism and ophthalmopathy. Points from the study as a whole: The model made its ophthalmopathy prediction, and onset followed a median approximately 6 months later. Among clonotypes expanded in thyroid above 0.001, most were also found in blood.

The source material, RNA transcripts, was used to amplify TCR beta CDR3 regions. An initial round of RT-PCR targeting the TCR CDR3 relied on the HTBI primer set. A single record per CDR3 protein comes from TCRdb applying MiXCR to the multiplex PCR reads. The sample lists 350,000 or so distinct CDR3 sequences; roughly 20% were seen once. V gene TRBV30 combines with J gene TRBJ1-1; unclear D gene. Input material: blood. The source of this sequence is a woman aged 45-65 years with Graves' hyperthyroidism. CDR3 sequence: CAWTGAQNTEAFF. CDR3 in DNA: TGTGCCTGGACAGGAGCCCAGAACACTGAAGCTTTCTTT. Complete variable domain (other parts from reference TRBV30 and TRBJ1-1): SQTIHQWPATLVQPVGSPLSLECTVEGTSNPNLYWYRQAAGRGLQLLFYSVGIGQISSEVPQNLSASRPQDRQFILSSKKLLLSDSGFYLCAWTGAQNTEAFFGQGTRLTVV.